The 29 T cell receptor beta chains below all came from one sample that was sequenced in a study of CXCR3-negative and CXCR3-positive naive CD8 T cells. Their target antigens are unknown. General study points: TRB CDR3 hydrophobicity was greater in CXCR3-positive naive cells than in CXCR3-negative naive cells.

The libraries of TRB cDNA were constructed through 5' RACE using UMI labels. Reanalyzing the 5' RACE reads, TCRdb keeps one entry per CDR3 protein, without DNA. Seen in this sample are 65,000 to 90,000 distinct CDR3 sequences; the ten most common clones hold 0.62%. Sequenced material: naive CXCR3+ CD8+ T cells from blood. Subset specified: CD45RO-CCR7+CD27+CD95- naive CD8+ T cells expressing CXCR3 (TNR3+). Receptor source: a human donor in good health. Some clones in this sample may be carry-over from other donors' samples.

The rearrangement uses TRBV12-3 or TRBV12-4 and TRBJ2-1; TCRdb indicates TRBD1, and absent DNA this call remains unverified. The CDR3 is 14 residues long. The CDR3 loop is CASSLAVQGHEQFF.

The rearrangement links TRBV7-2 to TRBJ2-5; TCRdb indicates TRBD2, and absent DNA this call remains unverified. CDR1 and CDR2 from the germline V gene are SGHTA and FQGNSA. The CDR3 extends over 15 amino acids. This chain's CDR3 is CASSLVRPSQETQYF.

CDR3: CASSEMTGPEQYF. The chain uses TRBV4-1 and TRBJ2-7. The CDR3 is 13 amino acids. Germline V CDR1 and CDR2: MGHRA, YSYEKL.

This chain's CDR3 is CASAGAAGELFF. The J gene is TRBJ2-2, the V gene TRBV11-3; TCRdb outputs TRBD1, but without DNA this stays unchecked. Germline V CDR1 and CDR2: SGHNT, YENEEA. The CDR3 runs to 12 residues.

The V call is TRBV28, the J call TRBJ1-3; no DNA is available, so the TRBD1 call from TCRdb remains unchecked. The CDR3 loop spans 18 amino acids. CDR1 MDHEN and CDR2 SYDVKM come from the germline V gene. The CDR3 reads CASSLSDSSWFLGNTIYF.

The chain joins TRBV28 to TRBJ2-7; TCRdb's D gene call, TRBD1, goes unchecked for lack of DNA. CDR1 MDHEN and CDR2 SYDVKM come from the germline V gene. CDR3 length equals 14 residues. The CDR3 here is CASSLWQGKDEQYF.

This chain links TRBV27 with TRBJ2-3; TCRdb's D gene call, TRBD1, goes unchecked for lack of DNA. There are 15 residues in the CDR3. CDR1 and CDR2 from the germline V gene are MNHEY and SMNVEV (reference sequence). This CDR3 is CASSTPGRDPDTQYF.

The chain has TRBV28 and TRBJ2-7. Germline V CDR1 and CDR2: MDHEN, SYDVKM. This CDR3 has 15 amino acids. CDR3 in amino acids: CASRTGTEPYYEQYF.

The genes are TRBV4-1 and TRBJ2-7; TCRdb proposes TRBD1, but this gene call is untestable without DNA. This CDR3 is built from 13 residues. The germline gives CDR1 MGHRA, CDR2 YSYEKL. The CDR3 sequence is CASSQQGTYEQYF.

The genes are TRBV2 and TRBJ2-1; TCRdb returns TRBD1, unconfirmable since there is no DNA. The CDR3 runs 14 residues. Germline-derived CDR1 and CDR2 are SNHLY and FYNNEI. CDR3 sequence: CASSEFQGSDEQFF.

CDR3 loop: CASGTLPEAFF. The V gene is TRBV6-1, the J gene TRBJ1-1; without DNA, the TCRdb call of TRBD1 cannot be checked. The germline gives CDR1 MNHNS, CDR2 SASEGT. The CDR3 is 11 residues long.

The genes are TRBV12-3 or TRBV12-4 and TRBJ1-5; the TRBD1 assignment by TCRdb is unverifiable without DNA. The length of the CDR3 is 13 residues. CDR3 residues: CASSPSGGGPQHF.

V usage is TRBV4-1 and J usage is TRBJ2-2; TCRdb's D call of TRBD2 is untestable without DNA. The V gene's germline CDR1 is MGHRA and CDR2 YSYEKL. The CDR3 extends over 14 amino acids. The CDR3 reads CATAGGVNTGELFF.

The chain couples TRBV7-9 to TRBJ1-2; TCRdb names TRBD1, which stays unverified in the absence of DNA. The CDR3 covers 18 residues. Looked up from germline, CDR1 is SEHNR and CDR2 is FQNEAQ (reference sequence). The CDR3 loop is CASSLTDFRQGAQEGYTF.

The chain couples TRBV29-1 to TRBJ1-4. Germline V gives CDR1 SQVTM, CDR2 ANQGSEA. This CDR3 has 14 residues. The CDR3 spells CSVGGWSENEKLFF.

This chain connects TRBV5-1 to TRBJ2-7; no DNA is available, so the TRBD2 call from TCRdb remains unchecked. Germline V gene data show CDR1 as SGHRS and CDR2 as YFSETQ. This CDR3 is built from 13 residues. CDR3 residues: CASSAWTSDEQYF.

The J gene is TRBJ1-1, the V gene TRBV14; checking the TCRdb D call of TRBD1 is not possible without DNA. The CDR3 has 12 amino acids. The V gene's germline CDR1 is SGHDN and CDR2 FVKESK. This CDR3 is CASSPPWAEAFF.

The CDR3: CASSLEVRNYGYTF. The chain uses TRBV5-1 and TRBJ1-2. The CDR3 runs 14 residues. Germline CDR1 and CDR2: SGHRS and YFSETQ.

The CDR3 sequence is CASSFRTATYGYTF. This chain joins TRBV28 and TRBJ1-2. Germline CDR1 is MDHEN and CDR2 is SYDVKM. The length of the CDR3 is 14 residues.

The genes are TRBV21-1 and TRBJ1-2; no DNA is available, so the TRBD1 call from TCRdb remains unchecked. TRBV21-1 is designated a pseudogene. The CDR3 has 11 residues. The CDR3 here is CASSGVDRSLF.

CDR3 protein: CASSLNDGTDTQYF. The chain employs TRBV7-9 and TRBJ2-3. The germline CDR1 and CDR2 sequences are SEHNR and FQNEAQ (reference sequence). The CDR3 is 14 residues long.

The chain's CDR3 is CSAKSRDSLEWAYEQFF. The chain employs TRBV20-1 and TRBJ2-1; TCRdb's D gene call, TRBD1, goes unchecked for lack of DNA. The CDR3 is 17 residues long. Germline V lookup: CDR1 DFQATT, CDR2 SNEGSKA (reference sequence).

The V and J genes are TRBV29-1 and TRBJ1-3. CDR1 and CDR2 (germline): SQVTM, ANQGSEA. CDR3 length: 16 residues. CDR3 loop: CSAVSMGSPSGNTIYF.

The V call is TRBV3-2, the J call TRBJ2-3; the D call of TRBD2 rests on TCRdb alone, since no DNA is present to check it. TRBV3-2 is tagged as a pseudogene. The CDR3 is 14 residues long. CDR3 protein: CASSAGLPAGTQYF.

The rearrangement uses TRBV20-1 and TRBJ2-5; the TCRdb D gene call, TRBD1, has no DNA to confirm it. CDR3 length equals 16 residues. The germline CDR1 and CDR2 sequences are DFQATT and SNEGSKA (reference sequence). This CDR3 reads CSATPGGAAPKETQYF.

The chain recombines TRBV28 with TRBJ2-2; TCRdb's D call, TRBD1, is unchecked because there is no DNA. This CDR3 spans 16 amino acids. Germline V gene data show CDR1 as MDHEN and CDR2 as SYDVKM. CDR3: CASSSTGTDPTGELFF. The full variable domain, completed using reference TRBV28 and TRBJ2-2, is DVKVTQSSRYLVKRTGEKVFLECVQDMDHENMFWYRQDPGLGLRLIYFSYDVKMKEKGDIPEGYSVSREKKERFSLILESASTNQTSMYLCASSSTGTDPTGELFFGEGSRLTVL.

The chain employs TRBV5-1 and TRBJ2-7; with no DNA, the TCRdb D assignment of TRBD2 cannot be verified. Germline CDR1 reads SGHRS; CDR2 reads YFSETQ. The CDR3 is 15 amino acids. CDR3 residues: CASSFSDLAPYEQYF.

V and J are TRBV7-9 and TRBJ1-5. The germline V gene encodes CDR1 SEHNR and CDR2 FQNEAQ (reference sequence). The CDR3 has 15 amino acids. CDR3 in amino acids: CASSLGTYSNQPQHF.

This chain links TRBV14 with TRBJ2-7. The CDR3 consists of 13 residues. CDR1 is SGHDN and CDR2 is FVKESK in the germline V gene. This CDR3 reads CASSHVYSYEQYF.